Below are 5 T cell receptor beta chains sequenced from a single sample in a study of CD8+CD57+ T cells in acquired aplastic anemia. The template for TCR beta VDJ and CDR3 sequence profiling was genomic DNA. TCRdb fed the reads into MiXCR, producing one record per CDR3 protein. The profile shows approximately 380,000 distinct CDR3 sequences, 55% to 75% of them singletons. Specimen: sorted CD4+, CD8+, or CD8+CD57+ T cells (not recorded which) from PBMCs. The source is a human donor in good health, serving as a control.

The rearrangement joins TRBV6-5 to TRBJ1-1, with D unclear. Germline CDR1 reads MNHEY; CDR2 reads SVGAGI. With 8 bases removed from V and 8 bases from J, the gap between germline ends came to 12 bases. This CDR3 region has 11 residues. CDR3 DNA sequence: TGTGCCAGCGTTTTGGGGTCCGAAGCTTTCTTT. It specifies CASVLGSEAFF.

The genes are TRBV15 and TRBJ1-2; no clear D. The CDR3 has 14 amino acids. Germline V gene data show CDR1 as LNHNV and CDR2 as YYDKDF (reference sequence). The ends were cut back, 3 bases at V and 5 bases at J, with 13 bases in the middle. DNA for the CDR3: TGTGCCACCAGCAGCGAAAGGGCCGGGTATGGCTACACCTTC. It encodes CATSSERAGYGYTF.

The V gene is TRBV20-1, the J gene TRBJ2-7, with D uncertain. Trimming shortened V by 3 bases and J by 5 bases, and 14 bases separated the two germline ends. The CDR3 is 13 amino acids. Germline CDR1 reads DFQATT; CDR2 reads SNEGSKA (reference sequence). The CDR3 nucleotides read TGCAGTGCTAGGCACCCTAAGGGAAACGAGCAGTACTTC. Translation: CSARHPKGNEQYF.

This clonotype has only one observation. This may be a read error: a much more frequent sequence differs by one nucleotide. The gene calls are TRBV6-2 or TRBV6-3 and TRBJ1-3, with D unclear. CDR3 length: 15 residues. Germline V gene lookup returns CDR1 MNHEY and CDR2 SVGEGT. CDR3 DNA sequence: TGTGCCAGCAGTTACTCGAGGGTATCTGGAAGCACCATATATTTT. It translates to CASSYSRVSGSTIYF.

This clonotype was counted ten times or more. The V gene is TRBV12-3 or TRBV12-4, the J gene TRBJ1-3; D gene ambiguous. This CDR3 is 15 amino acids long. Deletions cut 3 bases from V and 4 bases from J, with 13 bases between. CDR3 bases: TGTGCCAGCAGTTTTTCGGGGTCCTCAGGAAACACCATATATTTT. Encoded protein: CASSFSGSSGNTIYF.